This T cell receptor (beta chain) appears in the sequencing data of a study of T cells after yellow fever vaccination. Study outcomes and limitations: Primary-vaccination clones mostly resurfaced post-booster (around 96% CD4, roughly 90% CD8). It was a weaker secondary response, yet one that peaked faster, at day 5 versus 15.

TCRdb reprocessed the 5' RACE reads with MiXCR, giving one entry per CDR3 protein. There are tens of thousands of distinct CDR3 sequences in the sample; approximately 7.7% occur only once, and about a third lies in the top ten. The length of the CDR3 is 14 residues. Deletions cut 1 base from V and 0 bases from J, with 6 bases between. About this clonotype itself: Its antigen is undetermined.

This sequence was found in a man aged 18 to 29 who received the YFV17D yellow fever vaccine. The chain carries TRBV12-3 or TRBV12-4 and TRBJ2-5, with D unresolved. Sample: CD8+ T cells sorted from PBMCs, taken roughly 5 days after the first yellow fever vaccination. Here the CDR3 DNA reads TGTGCCAGCAGTTTAGGGGTGTACCAAGAGACCCAGTACTTC. Encoded protein: CASSLGVYQETQYF.